This record concerns one T cell receptor beta chain sequence. Its target is not known. The V and J ends lost 5 bases and 7 bases respectively, with 17 bases between them. This CDR3 has 15 residues. Germline V gene sequence: CDR1 MNHEY, CDR2 SMNVEV (reference sequence). The data were obtained in a study of shared clonotypes between healthy human individuals. Study-wide background: Aged between 18 and 49, the donors were two women and a few men. General study results and limits: Having only a few donors restricted how much genetic and exposure-history diversity was captured.

The protocol was immunoSEQ multiplex PCR, while the TCRdb copy is restricted to in-frame clones and leaves out a portion. This sample has around 430,000 clones, with roughly three quarters found just once. This sequence joins TRBV27 and TRBJ1-4, with D unclear. The sequence was collected from a woman aged 35 to 49 in good health. Some clones in this sample may be carry-over from other donors' samples. The sample taken for sequencing was PBMCs. The CDR3 nucleotides are TGTGCCAGCAGTCGTGGCGGCGTCCGCAGTGAAAAACTGTTTTTT. This sequence encodes CASSRGGVRSEKLFF.